This T cell receptor beta chain was documented in a study of T cell responses to AZD1222 COVID-19 vaccine (dated by TCRdb to about 2021). With regard to the full study: TCR sequencing was performed for about 250 trial participants, of whom roughly 200 were given two doses of AZD1222 and about 25 were given two doses of MenACWY control vaccine. Enrollment into the trials was organized by age into subgroups of 18-55, 56-69 and 70-plus years, and those subgroups contained approximately 150, 30 and 60 TCR-sequenced participants, respectively. Paper-wide results and their limitations: Spike-specific TCR breadth and depth rose significantly after two AZD1222 doses compared with day 0 and with MenACWY recipients. Participants were mostly white British, with more females than males. The authors suggested clonal diversity may have been underestimated. The vaccine-associated CD4 TCRs covered the entire spike protein, and the dominant responses fell in regions 160-218 and 743-854. No day 14 peak-response samples were available, so repertoires were characterized only after the peak T cell response. Only a handful of AZD1222 recipients were SARS-CoV-2 seropositive at baseline, limiting conclusions about previously exposed vaccinees. The 56-69-year group was small, and its depth increase did not reach significance, likely because of low power. Nearly half of unique spike-specific TCRs reportedly recognized epitopes outside regions mutated in the B.1.351 and B.1.1.7 variants.

Details on this clone: Its antigen target is currently unknown. No much larger clone exists at a distance of one base, and base qualities are not known.

The CDR3 regions of human TCRbeta chains were subjected to immunosequencing. Turning to the authors' computational methods: Repertoire TCRs were matched against a reference library of SARS-CoV-2-specific TCRs generated with the MIRA antigen-specificity platform. Breadth was defined as the fraction of unique TCRs that were SARS-CoV-2-associated. Depth was defined as the fraction of total T cells that were SARS-CoV-2-associated. Using the MIRA data, each spike-specific TCR was mapped to the spike region that the TCR reacts to and placed in a CD4 or CD8 class. Log10-transformed breadth and depth values were compared by one-way ANOVA with Sidak's multiple comparisons tests. Held by TCRdb, this immuneACCESS table contains in-frame sequences only and omits some clones. Under half of the omission traces to an unresolved V gene where checked; the cause of the rest is unknown. Clone size and the V and J calls come from that table; the DNA yielded D and trimming. This sample is represented by 140,000 or so clones; more than 70% of them were singletons. Around 1.7% of the sample comes from the top ten.

Clipping removes 2 bases from V and 2 bases from J, with 4 as the unmatched junction base count. From a lookup of the germline V gene (reference sequence), CDR1 and CDR2 are LNHNV and YYDKDF. The cysteine opens and the phenylalanine closes a CDR3 of 15 amino acids. The entry retains the CDR3 DNA only, 45 bases that are in frame from base 1. This sample's time point label indicates: about 28 days (+/-7) after the second vaccine dose. AZD1222 recipients whose second dose came at about 4 weeks and those whose second dose came at about 12 weeks were combined into one group, since spike-specific TCR depth and breadth did not differ between the two schedules. Samples from vaccinated people were obtained from the UK trials COV001 and COV002, which included a single-blind randomized controlled phase 2/3 trial of AZD1222 (ChAdOx1 nCoV-19) in healthy adults. For TCRbeta chain sequencing, PBMC samples from trial participants were taken at day 0 and at day 28 after the second dose.

This sequence uses TRBV15 and TRBJ2-3; 7 bases in the middle match TRBD2. The receptor's source is an adult who received the AZD1222 COVID-19 vaccine. Sequenced material: peripheral blood, taken 28 days after the second AZD1222 dose. The DNA sequence is TGTGCCACCAGCAGATCCTGGGACTACACAGATACGCAGTATTTT. Its protein reads: CATSRSWDYTDTQYF.